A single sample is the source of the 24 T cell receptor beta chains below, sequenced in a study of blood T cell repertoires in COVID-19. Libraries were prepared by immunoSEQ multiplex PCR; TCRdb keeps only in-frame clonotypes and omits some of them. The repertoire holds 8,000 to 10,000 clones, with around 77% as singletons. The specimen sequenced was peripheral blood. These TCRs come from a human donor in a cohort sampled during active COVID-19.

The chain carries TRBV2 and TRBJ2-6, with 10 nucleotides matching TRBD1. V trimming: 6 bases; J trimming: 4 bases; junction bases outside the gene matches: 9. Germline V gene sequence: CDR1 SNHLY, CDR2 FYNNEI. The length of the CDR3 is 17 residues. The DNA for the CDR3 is TGTGCCAGCAGCCCGGGACAGGGGAGGTCCGGGGCCAACGTCCTGACTTTC. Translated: CASSPGQGRSGANVLTF. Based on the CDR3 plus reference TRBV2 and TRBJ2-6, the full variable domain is EPEVTQTPSHQVTQMGQEVILRCVPISNHLYFYWYRQILGQKVEFLVSFYNNEISEKSEIFDDQFSVERPDGSNFTLKIRSTKLEDSAMYFCASSPGQGRSGANVLTFGAGSRLTVL.

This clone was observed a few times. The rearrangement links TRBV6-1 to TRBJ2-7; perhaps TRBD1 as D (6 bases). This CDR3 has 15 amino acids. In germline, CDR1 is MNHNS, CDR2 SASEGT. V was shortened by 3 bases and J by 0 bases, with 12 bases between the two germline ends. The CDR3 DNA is TGTGCCAGCAGTGAGAACAGGGATTTCTCCTACGAGCAGTACTTC. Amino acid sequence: CASSENRDFSYEQYF.

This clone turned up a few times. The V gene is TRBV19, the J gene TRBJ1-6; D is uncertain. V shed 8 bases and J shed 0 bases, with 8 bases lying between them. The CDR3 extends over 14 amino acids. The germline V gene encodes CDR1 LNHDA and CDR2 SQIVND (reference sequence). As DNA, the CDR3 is TGTGCCAGTGCTCAGAACTCCTATAATTCACCCCTCCACTTT. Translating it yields CASAQNSYNSPLHF.

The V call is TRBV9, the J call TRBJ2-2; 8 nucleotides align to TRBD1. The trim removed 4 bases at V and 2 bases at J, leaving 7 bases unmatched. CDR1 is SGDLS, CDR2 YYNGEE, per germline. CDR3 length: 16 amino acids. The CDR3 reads CASSTRDRPNTGELFF. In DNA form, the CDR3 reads TGTGCCAGCAGCACCCGGGACAGGCCAAACACCGGGGAGCTGTTTTTT.

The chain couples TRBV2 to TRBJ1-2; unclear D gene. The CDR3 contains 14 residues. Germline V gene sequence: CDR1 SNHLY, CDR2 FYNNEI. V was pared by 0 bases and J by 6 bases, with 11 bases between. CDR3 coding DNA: TGTGCCAGCAGTGAAGCAAGCCAGGCAGATGGCTACACCTTC. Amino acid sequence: CASSEASQADGYTF.

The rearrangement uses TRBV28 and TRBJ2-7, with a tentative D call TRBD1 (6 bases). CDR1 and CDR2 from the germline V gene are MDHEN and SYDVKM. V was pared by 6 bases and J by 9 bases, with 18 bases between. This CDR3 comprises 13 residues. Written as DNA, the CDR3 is TGTGCCAGCAGAAATTTGGGGGCCGCGCCGCAGTACTTC. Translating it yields CASRNLGAAPQYF.

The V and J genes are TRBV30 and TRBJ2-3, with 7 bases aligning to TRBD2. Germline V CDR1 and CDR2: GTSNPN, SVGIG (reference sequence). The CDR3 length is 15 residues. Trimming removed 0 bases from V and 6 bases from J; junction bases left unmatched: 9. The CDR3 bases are TGTGCCTGGAGTGTGGGGGGGAGGGTTCAGGATACGCAGTATTTT. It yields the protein CAWSVGGRVQDTQYF.

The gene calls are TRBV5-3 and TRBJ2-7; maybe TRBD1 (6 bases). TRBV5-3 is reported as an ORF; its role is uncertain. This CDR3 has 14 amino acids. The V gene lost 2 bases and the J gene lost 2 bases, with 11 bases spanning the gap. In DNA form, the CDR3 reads TGTGCCAGAAGCTTCCGGACAGATACCTACGAGCAGTACTTC. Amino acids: CARSFRTDTYEQYF.

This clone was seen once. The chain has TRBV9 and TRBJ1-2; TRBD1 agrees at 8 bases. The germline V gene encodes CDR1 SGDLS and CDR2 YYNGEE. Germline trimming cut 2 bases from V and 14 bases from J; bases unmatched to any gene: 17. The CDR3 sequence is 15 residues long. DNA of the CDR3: TGTGCCAGCAGCGTCGAACCAAGGGGACAGGCCGTTCAAACCTTC. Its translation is CASSVEPRGQAVQTF.

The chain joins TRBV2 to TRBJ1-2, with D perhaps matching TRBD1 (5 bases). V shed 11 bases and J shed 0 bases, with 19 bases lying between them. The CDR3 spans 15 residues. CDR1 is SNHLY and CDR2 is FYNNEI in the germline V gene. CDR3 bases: TGTGCCGGCAAAAGCCAGGGCGTAGCTAACTATGGCTACACCTTC. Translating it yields CAGKSQGVANYGYTF.

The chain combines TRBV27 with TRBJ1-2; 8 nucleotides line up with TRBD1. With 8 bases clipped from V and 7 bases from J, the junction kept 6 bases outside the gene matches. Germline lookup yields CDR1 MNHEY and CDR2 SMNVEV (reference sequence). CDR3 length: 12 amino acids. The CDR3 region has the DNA TGTGCCAGCCGGACAGGGACGCTTGGCTACACCTTC. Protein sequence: CASRTGTLGYTF.

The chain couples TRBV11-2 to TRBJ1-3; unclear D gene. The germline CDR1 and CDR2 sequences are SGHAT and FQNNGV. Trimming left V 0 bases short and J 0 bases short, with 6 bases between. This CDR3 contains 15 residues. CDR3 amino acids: CASSLEAGSGNTIYF. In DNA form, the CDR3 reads TGTGCCAGCAGCTTAGAGGCTGGCTCTGGAAACACCATATATTTT.

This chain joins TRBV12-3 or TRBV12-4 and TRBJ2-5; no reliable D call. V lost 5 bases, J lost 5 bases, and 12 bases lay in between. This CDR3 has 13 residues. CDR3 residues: CASSELYGETQYF. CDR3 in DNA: TGTGCCAGCAGTGAACTCTACGGGGAGACCCAGTACTTC.

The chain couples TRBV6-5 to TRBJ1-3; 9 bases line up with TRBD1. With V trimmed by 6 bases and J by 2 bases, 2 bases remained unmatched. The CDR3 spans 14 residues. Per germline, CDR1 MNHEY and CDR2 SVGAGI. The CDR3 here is CASSRTGAGNTIYF. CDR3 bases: TGTGCCAGCAGCAGGACAGGGGCTGGAAACACCATATATTTT.

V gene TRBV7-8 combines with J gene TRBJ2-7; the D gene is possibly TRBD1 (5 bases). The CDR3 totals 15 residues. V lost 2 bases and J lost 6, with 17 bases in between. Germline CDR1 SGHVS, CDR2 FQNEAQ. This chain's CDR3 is CASSLYGLGVVEQYF. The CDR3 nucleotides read TGTGCCAGCAGCTTATATGGCCTAGGGGTCGTCGAGCAGTACTTC.

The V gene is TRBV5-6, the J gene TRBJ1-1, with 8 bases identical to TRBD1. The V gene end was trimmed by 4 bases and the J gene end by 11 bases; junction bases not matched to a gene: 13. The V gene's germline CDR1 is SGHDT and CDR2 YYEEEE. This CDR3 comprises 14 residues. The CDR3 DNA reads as TGTGCCAGCAGCCTAGGGACAGGAGAGGCTTCGGCTTTCTTT. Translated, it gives CASSLGTGEASAFF.

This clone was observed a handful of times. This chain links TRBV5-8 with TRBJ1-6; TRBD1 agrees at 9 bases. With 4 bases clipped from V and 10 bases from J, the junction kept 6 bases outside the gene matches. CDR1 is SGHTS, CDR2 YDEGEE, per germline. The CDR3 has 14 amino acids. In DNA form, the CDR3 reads TGTGCCAGCAGCACCGGGACAGGGAGCTCACCCCTCCACTTT. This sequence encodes CASSTGTGSSPLHF.

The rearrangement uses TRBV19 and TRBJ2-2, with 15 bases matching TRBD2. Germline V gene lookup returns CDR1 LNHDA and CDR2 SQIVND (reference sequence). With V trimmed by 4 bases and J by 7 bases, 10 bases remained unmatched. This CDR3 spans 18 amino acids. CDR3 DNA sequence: TGTGCCAGTAGTAAAACCGGCCCGGGACTAGCGGGGGGCGGGGAGCTGTTTTTT. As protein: CASSKTGPGLAGGGELFF.

CDR3: CASKTGTIPNQPQHF. The DNA of the CDR3 is TGTGCCAGCAAAACCGGGACAATACCCAATCAGCCCCAGCATTTT. This chain joins TRBV19 and TRBJ1-5; tentatively, D is TRBD1 (6 bases). V was clipped by 9 bases and J by 3 bases, with 18 bases between them. This CDR3 comprises 15 residues. Germline-derived CDR1 and CDR2 are LNHDA and SQIVND (reference sequence).

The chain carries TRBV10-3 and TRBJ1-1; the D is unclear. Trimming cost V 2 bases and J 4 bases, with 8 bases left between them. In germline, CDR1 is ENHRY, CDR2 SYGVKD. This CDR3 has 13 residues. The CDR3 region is CAISERGGTEAFF. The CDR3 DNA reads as TGTGCCATCAGTGAGCGGGGTGGCACTGAAGCTTTCTTT.

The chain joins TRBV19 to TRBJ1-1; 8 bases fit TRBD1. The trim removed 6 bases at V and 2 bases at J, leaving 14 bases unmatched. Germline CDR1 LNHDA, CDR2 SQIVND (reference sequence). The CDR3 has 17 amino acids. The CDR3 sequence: CASRRHGTGDLNTEAFF. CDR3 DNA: TGTGCCAGTAGGAGACATGGGACAGGAGATTTAAACACTGAAGCTTTCTTT.

This CDR3 reads CASSSDGANYGYTF. The CDR3 DNA is TGCGCCAGCAGCTCCGACGGAGCTAACTATGGCTACACCTTC. The V gene is TRBV5-1, the J gene TRBJ1-2; D is unresolved. CDR3 length: 14 residues. V lost 3 bases and J lost 0, with 9 bases in between. Germline CDR1 and CDR2: SGHRS and YFSETQ.

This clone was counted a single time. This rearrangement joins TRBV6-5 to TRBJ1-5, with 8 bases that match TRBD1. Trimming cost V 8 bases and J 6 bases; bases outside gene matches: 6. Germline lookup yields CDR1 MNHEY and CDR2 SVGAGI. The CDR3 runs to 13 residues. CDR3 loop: CASAPGGTQPQHF. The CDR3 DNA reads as TGTGCCAGCGCTCCAGGGGGCACTCAGCCCCAGCATTTT.

CDR3 protein: CASSLGRSGVYTF. The CDR3 DNA sequence: TGCGCCAGCAGCTTGGGAAGGTCCGGAGTCTACACCTTC. The genes are TRBV5-1 and TRBJ1-2; D is uncertain. The CDR3 sequence is 13 residues long. Trimming left V 0 bases short and J 10 bases short, with 13 bases between. Looked up from germline, CDR1 is SGHRS and CDR2 is YFSETQ.